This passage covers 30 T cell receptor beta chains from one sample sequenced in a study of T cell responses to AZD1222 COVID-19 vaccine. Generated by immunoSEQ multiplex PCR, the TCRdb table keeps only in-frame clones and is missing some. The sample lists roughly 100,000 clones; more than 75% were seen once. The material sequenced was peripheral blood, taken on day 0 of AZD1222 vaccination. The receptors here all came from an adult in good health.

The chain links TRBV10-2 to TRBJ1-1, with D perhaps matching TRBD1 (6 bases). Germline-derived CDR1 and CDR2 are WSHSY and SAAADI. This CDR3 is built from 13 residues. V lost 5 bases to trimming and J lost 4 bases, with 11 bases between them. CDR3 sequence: CASSPRTVTEAFF. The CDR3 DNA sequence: TGCGCCAGCAGTCCCAGGACAGTCACTGAAGCTTTCTTT.

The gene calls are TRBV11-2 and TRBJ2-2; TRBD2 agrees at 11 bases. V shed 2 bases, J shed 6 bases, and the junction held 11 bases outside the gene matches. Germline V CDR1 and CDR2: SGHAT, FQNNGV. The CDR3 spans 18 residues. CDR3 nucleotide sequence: TGTGCCAGCAGCTTAATGGGTAGCGGGAGGGCGTTGCCCGGGGAGCTGTTTTTT. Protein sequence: CASSLMGSGRALPGELFF.

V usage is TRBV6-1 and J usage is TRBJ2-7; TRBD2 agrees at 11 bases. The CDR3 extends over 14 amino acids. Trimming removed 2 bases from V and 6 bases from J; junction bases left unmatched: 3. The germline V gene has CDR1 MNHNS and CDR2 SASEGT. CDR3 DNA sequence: TGTGCCAGCAGTGAACTAGCGGGAGGAGGCGAGCAGTACTTC. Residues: CASSELAGGGEQYF.

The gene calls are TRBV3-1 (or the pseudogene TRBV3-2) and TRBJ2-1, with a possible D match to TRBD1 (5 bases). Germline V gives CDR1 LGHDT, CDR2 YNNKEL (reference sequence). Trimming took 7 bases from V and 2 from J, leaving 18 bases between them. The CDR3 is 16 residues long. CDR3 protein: CASTLGVGAAYNEQFF. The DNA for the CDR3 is TGTGCCAGCACTCTTGGGGTAGGGGCTGCCTACAATGAGCAGTTCTTC.

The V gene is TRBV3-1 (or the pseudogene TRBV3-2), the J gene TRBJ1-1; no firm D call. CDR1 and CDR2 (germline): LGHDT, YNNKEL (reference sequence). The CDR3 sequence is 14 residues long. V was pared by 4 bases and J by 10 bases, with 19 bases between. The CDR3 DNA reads TGTGCCAGCAGCCCCCGAGACGCCGAAATCGCAGCTTTCTTT. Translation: CASSPRDAEIAAFF.

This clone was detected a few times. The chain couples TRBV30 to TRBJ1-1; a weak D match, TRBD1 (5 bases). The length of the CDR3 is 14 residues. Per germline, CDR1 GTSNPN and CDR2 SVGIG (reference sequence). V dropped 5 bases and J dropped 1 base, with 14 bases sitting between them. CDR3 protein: CAWGRDGRNTEAFF. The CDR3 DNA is TGTGCCTGGGGCCGGGACGGGAGGAACACTGAAGCTTTCTTT.

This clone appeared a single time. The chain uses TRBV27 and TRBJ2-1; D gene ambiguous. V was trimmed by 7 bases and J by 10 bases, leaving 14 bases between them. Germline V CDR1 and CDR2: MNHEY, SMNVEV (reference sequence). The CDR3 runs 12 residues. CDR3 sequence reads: CASTDDRREQFF. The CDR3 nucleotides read TGTGCCAGCACCGATGATCGGCGGGAGCAGTTCTTC.

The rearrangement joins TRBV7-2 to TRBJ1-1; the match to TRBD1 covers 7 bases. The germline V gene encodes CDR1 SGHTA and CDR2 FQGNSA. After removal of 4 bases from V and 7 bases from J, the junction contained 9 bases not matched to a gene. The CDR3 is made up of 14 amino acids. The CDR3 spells CASSSQGGVDEAFF. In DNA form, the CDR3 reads TGTGCCAGCAGCTCGCAGGGGGGCGTGGATGAAGCTTTCTTT.

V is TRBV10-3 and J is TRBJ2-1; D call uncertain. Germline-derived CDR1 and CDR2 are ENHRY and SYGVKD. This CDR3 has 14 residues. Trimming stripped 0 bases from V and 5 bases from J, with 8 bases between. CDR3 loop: CAISESVGNNEQFF. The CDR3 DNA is TGTGCCATCAGTGAGTCGGTTGGGAACAATGAGCAGTTCTTC.

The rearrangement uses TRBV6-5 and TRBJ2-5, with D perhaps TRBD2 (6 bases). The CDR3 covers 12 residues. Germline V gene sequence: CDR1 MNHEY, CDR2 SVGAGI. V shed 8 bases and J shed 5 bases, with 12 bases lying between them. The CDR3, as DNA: TGTGCCAGCGGAGGCGGGGTGGAGACCCAGTACTTC. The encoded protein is CASGGGVETQYF.

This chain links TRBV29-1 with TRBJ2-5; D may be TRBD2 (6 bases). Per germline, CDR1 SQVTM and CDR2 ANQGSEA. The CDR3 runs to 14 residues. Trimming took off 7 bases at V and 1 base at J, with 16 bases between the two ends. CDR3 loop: CSALSRDSQETQYF. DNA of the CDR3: TGCAGCGCCCTCTCCCGGGACTCCCAAGAGACCCAGTACTTC.

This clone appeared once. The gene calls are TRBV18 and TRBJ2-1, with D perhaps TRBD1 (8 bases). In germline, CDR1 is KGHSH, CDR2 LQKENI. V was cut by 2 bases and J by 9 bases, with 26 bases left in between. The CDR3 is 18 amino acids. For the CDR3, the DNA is TGTGCCAGCTCACCAAGGGGCAGGGGGCTAGCGGAGACGGGTGAGCAGTTCTTC. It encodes CASSPRGRGLAETGEQFF.

The CDR3 DNA sequence: TGTGCCAGCAGTTCACCCGGACAGGGGCTCGGAAACACCATATATTTT. Encoded protein: CASSSPGQGLGNTIYF. The chain joins TRBV28 to TRBJ1-3, with 9 bases that match TRBD1. The CDR3 totals 16 residues. The germline gives CDR1 MDHEN, CDR2 SYDVKM. Unmatched junction bases numbered 8, after V lost 4 bases and J lost 4 bases. The complete variable domain, with remaining parts taken from reference TRBV28 and TRBJ1-3, reads DVKVTQSSRYLVKRTGEKVFLECVQDMDHENMFWYRQDPGLGLRLIYFSYDVKMKEKGDIPEGYSVSREKKERFSLILESASTNQTSMYLCASSSPGQGLGNTIYFGEGSWLTVV.

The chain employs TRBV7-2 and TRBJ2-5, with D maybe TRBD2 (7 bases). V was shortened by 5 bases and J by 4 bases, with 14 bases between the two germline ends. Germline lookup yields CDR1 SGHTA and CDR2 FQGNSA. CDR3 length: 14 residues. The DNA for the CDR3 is TGTGCCAGCAGCCGCGGGGGCGGCGGAGAGACCCAGTACTTC. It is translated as CASSRGGGGETQYF.

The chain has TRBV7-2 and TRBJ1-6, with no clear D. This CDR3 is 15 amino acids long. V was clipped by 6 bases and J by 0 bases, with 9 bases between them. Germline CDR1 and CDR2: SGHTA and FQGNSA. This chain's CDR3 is CASSPASSYNSPLHF. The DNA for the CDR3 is TGTGCCAGCAGTCCGGCTAGCTCCTATAATTCACCCCTCCACTTT.

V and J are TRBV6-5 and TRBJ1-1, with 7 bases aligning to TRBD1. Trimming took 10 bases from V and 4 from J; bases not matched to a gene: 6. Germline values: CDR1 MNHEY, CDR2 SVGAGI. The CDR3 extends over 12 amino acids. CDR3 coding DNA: TGTGCCACCTACAGGGGCGGCACTGAAGCTTTCTTT. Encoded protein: CATYRGGTEAFF.

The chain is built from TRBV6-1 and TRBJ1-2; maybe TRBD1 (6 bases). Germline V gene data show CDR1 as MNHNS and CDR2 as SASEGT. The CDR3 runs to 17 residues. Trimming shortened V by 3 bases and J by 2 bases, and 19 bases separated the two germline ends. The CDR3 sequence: CASSEVGPGAVNYGYTF. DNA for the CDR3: TGTGCCAGCAGTGAGGTTGGGCCGGGGGCAGTAAACTATGGCTACACCTTC.

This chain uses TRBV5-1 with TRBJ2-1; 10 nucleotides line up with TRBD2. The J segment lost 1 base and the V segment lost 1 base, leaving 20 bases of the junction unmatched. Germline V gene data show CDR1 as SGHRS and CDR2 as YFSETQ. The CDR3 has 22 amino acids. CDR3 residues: CASSLKKDSGRIEGPSYNEQFF. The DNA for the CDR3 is TGCGCCAGCAGCTTGAAGAAAGATAGCGGGAGGATAGAGGGTCCTTCCTACAATGAGCAGTTCTTC.

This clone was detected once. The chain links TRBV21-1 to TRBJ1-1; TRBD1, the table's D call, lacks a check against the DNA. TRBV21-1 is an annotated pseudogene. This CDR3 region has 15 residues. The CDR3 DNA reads TGTGCCAGCAGCTATCTAATCTGGCAGGTTGTCGTAGCTTTCTTT. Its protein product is CASSYLIWQVVVAFF.

CDR3 region: CASSPRTSGNPYEQYF. The CDR3, as DNA: TGTGCCAGCAGCCCCAGGACTAGCGGGAACCCCTACGAGCAGTACTTC. This chain connects TRBV9 to TRBJ2-7; 12 bases fit TRBD2. The CDR3 consists of 16 residues. V shed 4 bases, J shed 2 bases, and the junction held 7 bases outside the gene matches. Germline CDR1 SGDLS, CDR2 YYNGEE.

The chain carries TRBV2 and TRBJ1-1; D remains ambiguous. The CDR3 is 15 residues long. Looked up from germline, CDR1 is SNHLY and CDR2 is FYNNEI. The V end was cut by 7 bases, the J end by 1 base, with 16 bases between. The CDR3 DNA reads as TGTGCCAGCACCACCCAACGCACCTCGAACACTGAAGCTTTCTTT. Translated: CASTTQRTSNTEAFF. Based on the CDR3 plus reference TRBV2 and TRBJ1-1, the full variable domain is EPEVTQTPSHQVTQMGQEVILRCVPISNHLYFYWYRQILGQKVEFLVSFYNNEISEKSEIFDDQFSVERPDGSNFTLKIRSTKLEDSAMYFCASTTQRTSNTEAFFGQGTRLTVV.

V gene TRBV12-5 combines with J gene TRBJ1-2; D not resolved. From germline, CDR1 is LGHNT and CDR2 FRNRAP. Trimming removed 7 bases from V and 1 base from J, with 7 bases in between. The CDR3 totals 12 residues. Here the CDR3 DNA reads TGTGCTAGTGAACCGGTTAACTATGGCTACACCTTC. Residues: CASEPVNYGYTF.

CDR3: CASSLANRQETQYF. The DNA of the CDR3 is TGTGCCAGCAGCTTAGCGAACAGACAAGAGACCCAGTACTTC. The gene calls are TRBV11-2 and TRBJ2-5; D is uncertain. This CDR3 is 14 amino acids long. V was clipped by 1 base and J by 2 bases, with 8 bases between them. Germline V lookup: CDR1 SGHAT, CDR2 FQNNGV.

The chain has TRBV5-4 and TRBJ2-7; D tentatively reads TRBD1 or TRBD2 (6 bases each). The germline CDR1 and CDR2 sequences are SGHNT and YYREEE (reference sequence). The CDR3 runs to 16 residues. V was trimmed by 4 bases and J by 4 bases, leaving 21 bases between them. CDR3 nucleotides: TGTGCCAGCAGCGGGGGCTCGTCGGGAGTGGGGTACGAGCAGTACTTC. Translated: CASSGGSSGVGYEQYF.

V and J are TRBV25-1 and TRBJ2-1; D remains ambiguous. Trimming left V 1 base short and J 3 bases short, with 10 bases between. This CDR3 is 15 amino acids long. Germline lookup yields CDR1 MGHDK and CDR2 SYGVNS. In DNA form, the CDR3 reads TGTGCCAGCAGTGAATCGTGGATATTCTACAATGAGCAGTTCTTC. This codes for CASSESWIFYNEQFF.

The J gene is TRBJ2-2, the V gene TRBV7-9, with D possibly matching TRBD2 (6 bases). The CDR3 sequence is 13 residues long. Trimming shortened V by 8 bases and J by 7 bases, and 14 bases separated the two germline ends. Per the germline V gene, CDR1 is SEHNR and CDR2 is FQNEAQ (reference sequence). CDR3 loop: CASGGSPGGELFF. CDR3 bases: TGTGCCAGCGGGGGGAGCCCAGGCGGGGAGCTGTTTTTT.

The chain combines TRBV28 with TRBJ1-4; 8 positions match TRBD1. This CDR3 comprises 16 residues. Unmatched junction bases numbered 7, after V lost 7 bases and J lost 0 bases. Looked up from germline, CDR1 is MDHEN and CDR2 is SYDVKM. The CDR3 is CASTKQGVTTNEKLFF. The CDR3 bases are TGTGCCAGCACCAAACAGGGGGTCACAACTAATGAAAAACTGTTTTTT.

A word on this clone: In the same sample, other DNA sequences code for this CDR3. For the CDR3, the DNA is TGCAGTGCTAGTGTAGGGAGCACTGAAGCTTTCTTT. This translates into CSASVGSTEAFF. This rearrangement joins TRBV20-1 to TRBJ1-1, with D uncertain. The CDR3 loop spans 12 amino acids. Germline lookup yields CDR1 DFQATT and CDR2 SNEGSKA (reference sequence). Trimming removed 3 bases at V and 4 bases at J, with 9 bases between.

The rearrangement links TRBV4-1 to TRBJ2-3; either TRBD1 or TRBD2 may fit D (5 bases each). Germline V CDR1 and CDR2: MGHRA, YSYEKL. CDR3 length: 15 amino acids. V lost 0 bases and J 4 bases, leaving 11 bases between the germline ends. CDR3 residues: CASSQDVGRADTQYF. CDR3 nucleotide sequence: TGCGCCAGCAGCCAAGATGTGGGACGGGCAGATACGCAGTATTTT.

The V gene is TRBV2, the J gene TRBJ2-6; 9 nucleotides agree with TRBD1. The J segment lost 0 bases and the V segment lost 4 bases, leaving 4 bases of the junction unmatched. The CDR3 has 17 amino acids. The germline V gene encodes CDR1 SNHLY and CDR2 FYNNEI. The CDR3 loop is CASSVRDRVSGANVLTF. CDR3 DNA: TGTGCCAGCAGTGTTCGGGACAGGGTCTCTGGGGCCAACGTCCTGACTTTC.